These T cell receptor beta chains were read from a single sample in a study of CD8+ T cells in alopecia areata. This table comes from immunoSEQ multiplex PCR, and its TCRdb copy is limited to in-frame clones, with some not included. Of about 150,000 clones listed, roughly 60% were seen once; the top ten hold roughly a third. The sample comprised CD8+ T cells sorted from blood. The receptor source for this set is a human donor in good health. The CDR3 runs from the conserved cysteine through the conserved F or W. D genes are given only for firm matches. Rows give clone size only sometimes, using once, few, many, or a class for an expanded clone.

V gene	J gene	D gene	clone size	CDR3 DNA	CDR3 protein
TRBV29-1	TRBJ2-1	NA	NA	TGCAGCGTTGTTTCCCCCCTAGCAGAAAACAATGAGCAGTTCTTC	CSVVSPLAENNEQFF
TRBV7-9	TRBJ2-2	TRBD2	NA	TGTGCCAGCACTGGGCAACTAGCGGGCTTCACCGGGGAGCTGTTTTTT	CASTGQLAGFTGELFF
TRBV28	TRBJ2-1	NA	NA	TGTGCCAGCAGTCTCCTCCTGGGTGGGCAAACGGGAGATGAGCAGTTCTTC	CASSLLLGGQTGDEQFF
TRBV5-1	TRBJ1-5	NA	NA	TGCGCCAGCAGCCCCGGAGCAGGACAGCCCCAGCATTTT	CASSPGAGQPQHF
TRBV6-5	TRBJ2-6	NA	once	TGTGCCAGCAGTCCGTACAACTCTGGGGCCAACGTCCTGACTTTC	CASSPYNSGANVLTF
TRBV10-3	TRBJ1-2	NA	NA	TGTGCCATCAGTGAGTCCGGGACGGCCTATGGCTACACCTTC	CAISESGTAYGYTF
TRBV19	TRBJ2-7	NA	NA	TGTGCCAGTAGTTGGGGCCCATCCTACGAGCAGTACTTC	CASSWGPSYEQYF
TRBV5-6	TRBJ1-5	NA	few	TGTGCCAGCAGCTTGGAGAGACAGGGCAATCAGCCCCAGCATTTT	CASSLERQGNQPQHF
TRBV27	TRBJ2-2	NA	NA	TGTGCCAGCATTGGTTATGACACCGGGGAGCTGTTTTTT	CASIGYDTGELFF
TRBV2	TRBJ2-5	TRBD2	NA	TGTGCCAGTAGCAGAAGGACTAGCGGAGACCAAGAGACCCAGTACTTC	CASSRRTSGDQETQYF
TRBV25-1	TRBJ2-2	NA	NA	TGTGCCAGCACCCCACTAGTCAGCACCGGGGAGCTGTTTTTT	CASTPLVSTGELFF
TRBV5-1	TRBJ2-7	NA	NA	TGCGCCAGCAGCTTGTACGACAGTACCTACGAGCAGTACTTC	CASSLYDSTYEQYF
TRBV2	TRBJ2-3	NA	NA	TGTGCCAGCAGTGATTTCGGCGGCAGCACAGATACGCAGTATTTT	CASSDFGGSTDTQYF
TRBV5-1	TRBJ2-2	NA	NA	TGCGCCATCCCTATAGGAGCCACCGGGGAGCTGTTTTTT	CAIPIGATGELFF
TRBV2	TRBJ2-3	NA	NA	TGTGCCAGCAGTAAAACTTGGGACACCACAGATACGCAGTATTTT	CASSKTWDTTDTQYF
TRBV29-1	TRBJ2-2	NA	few	TGCAGCGTTGAGGGTGGTGGGGAGCTGTTTTTT	CSVEGGGELFF
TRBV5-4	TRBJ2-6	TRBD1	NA	TGTGCCAGCAGCGGAGTAAACACCGGGACAGGGATCTCTGGGGCCAACGTCCTGACTTTC	CASSGVNTGTGISGANVLTF
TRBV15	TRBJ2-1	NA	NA	TGTGCCACCAGCAGAGATACGGGAGCAGGTAATGAGCAGTTCTTC	CATSRDTGAGNEQFF
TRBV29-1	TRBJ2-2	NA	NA	TGCAGCGCCCCCAGAGGGGGGGGGAACACCGGGGAGCTGTTTTTT	CSAPRGGGNTGELFF
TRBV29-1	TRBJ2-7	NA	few	TGCAGCGTTGTCGCGAGCTCCTACGAGCAGTACTTC	CSVVASSYEQYF
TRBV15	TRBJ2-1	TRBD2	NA	TGTGCCACCAGTTTGACTAGCGGGATTTCCTACAATGAGCAGTTCTTC	CATSLTSGISYNEQFF
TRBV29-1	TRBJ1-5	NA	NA	TGCAGCGTTGAAACAAAGGCAGGGAGGGTTTTT	CSVETKAGRVF
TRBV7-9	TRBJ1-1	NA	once	TGTGCCAGCAGCTTACCCACGTGGGGTCCCTTAACCGAAGCTTTCTTT	CASSLPTWGPLTEAFF
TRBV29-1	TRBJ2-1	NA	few	TGCAGCGCCCGTGGAGGGTCGGGTAGTGAGCAGTTCTTC	CSARGGSGSEQFF
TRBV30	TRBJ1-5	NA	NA	TGTGCCTGGAGTGTGCCAGGGTTCAATCAGCCCCAGCATTTT	CAWSVPGFNQPQHF
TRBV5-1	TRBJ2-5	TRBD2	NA	TGCGCCAGCAGCGTGACTAGCGGGATGGTCGAGACCCAGTACTTC	CASSVTSGMVETQYF
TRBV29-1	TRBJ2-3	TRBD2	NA	TGCAGCGTGGCGACTAGCGGGAGGCCCCATACGCAGTATTTT	CSVATSGRPHTQYF
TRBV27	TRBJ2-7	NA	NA	TGTGCCAGCAGTCGCCGGACGGGAAATGTGGGCCACGAGCAGTACTTC	CASSRRTGNVGHEQYF
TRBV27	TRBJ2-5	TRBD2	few	TGTGCCAGCAGCATCCGACTAGCGGGAGAACCCCAGTACTTC	CASSIRLAGEPQYF
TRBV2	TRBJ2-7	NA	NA	TGTGCCAGCAGTGAGGCAGCGGGTGACTCCTACGAGCAGTACTTC	CASSEAAGDSYEQYF
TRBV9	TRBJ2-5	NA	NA	TGTGCCAGCAGCGTAGGAATCGGGGTATTGGAGACCCAGTACTTC	CASSVGIGVLETQYF
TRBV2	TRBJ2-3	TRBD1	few	TGTGCCAGCAGTGGACTGGGGACAGTTCTTGCAGATACGCAGTATTTT	CASSGLGTVLADTQYF
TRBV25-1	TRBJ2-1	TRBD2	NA	TGTGCCAGCAGTGGACTGGGACTAGCGGGAGGGCTAGACAATGAGCAGTTCTTC	CASSGLGLAGGLDNEQFF
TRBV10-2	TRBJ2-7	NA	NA	TGCGCCAGCAGTGAGGGGAGGTCGTCCTACGAGCAGTACTTC	CASSEGRSSYEQYF
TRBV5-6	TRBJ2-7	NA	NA	TGTGCCAGCAGCCTTGGCACAGGCCACTACGAGCAGTACTTC	CASSLGTGHYEQYF
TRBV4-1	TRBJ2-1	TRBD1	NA	TGCGCCAGCAGCCAAGAGGACAGGGGTAATGAGCAGTTCTTC	CASSQEDRGNEQFF
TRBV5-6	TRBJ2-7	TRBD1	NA	TGTGCCAGCAGCTTGGGGAACAGGGGGGACGAGCAGTACTTC	CASSLGNRGDEQYF
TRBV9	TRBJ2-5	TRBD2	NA	TGTGCCAGCAGCGGACTGGGACTAGCGGGAGTGGAGACCCAGTACTTC	CASSGLGLAGVETQYF
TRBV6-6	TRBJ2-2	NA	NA	TGTGCCAGCAACCCCTCGGGCGGTACGAACACCGGGGAGCTGTTTTTT	CASNPSGGTNTGELFF
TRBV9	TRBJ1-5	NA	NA	TGTGCCAGCAGCCCCGGACAGTGGGAGGATCAGCCCCAGCATTTT	CASSPGQWEDQPQHF
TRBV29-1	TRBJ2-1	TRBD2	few	TGCAGCGTTGTCGGGAAGACTAGCGGGAATGAGCAGTTCTTC	CSVVGKTSGNEQFF
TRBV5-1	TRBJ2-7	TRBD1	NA	TGCGCCAGCAGCAGTTCCGGGACAGCAGTCTACGAGCAGTACTTC	CASSSSGTAVYEQYF
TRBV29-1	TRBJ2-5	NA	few	TGCAGCGTTCCCCAAAGGGGGGAGACCCAGTACTTC	CSVPQRGETQYF
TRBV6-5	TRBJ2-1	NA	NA	TGTGCCAGCAGTTCGTTCCCAGGGGTATCTTACAATGAGCAGTTCTTC	CASSSFPGVSYNEQFF
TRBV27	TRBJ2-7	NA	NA	TGTGCCAGCAGTGAAACAGGAGGACCTCCTTACTACGAGCAGTACTTC	CASSETGGPPYYEQYF
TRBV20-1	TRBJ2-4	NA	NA	TGCAGTGCTAGAGATTCAAACATTCAGTACTTC	CSARDSNIQYF
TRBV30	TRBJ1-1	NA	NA	TGTGCCTGGAGTGTACTCTCTCGCACTGAAGCTTTCTTT	CAWSVLSRTEAFF
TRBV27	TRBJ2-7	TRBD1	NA	TGTGCCAGCAGTTTGGACAGGGGCGAGCAGTACTTC	CASSLDRGEQYF
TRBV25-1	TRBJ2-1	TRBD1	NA	TGTGCCAGCAGATCCGGGACAGGGGGTTACAATGAGCAGTTCTTC	CASRSGTGGYNEQFF
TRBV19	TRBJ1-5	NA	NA	TGTGCCAGTAGTATAGACCACCAGGGGCTAAATCAGCCCCAGCATTTT	CASSIDHQGLNQPQHF
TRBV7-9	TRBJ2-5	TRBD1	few	TGTGCCAGCAGCTTCAGTCAGGGGGTGGAAGAGACCCAGTACTTC	CASSFSQGVEETQYF
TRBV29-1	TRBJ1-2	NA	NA	TGCAGCGTTGATTCGGTCGGTCCAGCTAACTATGGCTACACCTTC	CSVDSVGPANYGYTF
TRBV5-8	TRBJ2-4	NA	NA	TGTGCCAGCAGCTCGATAGCCAAAAACATTCAGTACTTC	CASSSIAKNIQYF
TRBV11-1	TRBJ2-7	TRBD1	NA	TGTGCCAGCAGCTTAGCGAGTGGACAGGGTCCTGAAGAGCAGTACTTC	CASSLASGQGPEEQYF
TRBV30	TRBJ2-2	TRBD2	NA	TGTGCCTGGAGTATTAGCGGGGCGAACACCGGGGAGCTGTTTTTT	CAWSISGANTGELFF